The 18 T cell receptor beta chains below come from one sample, sequenced in a study of OX40 agonist ivuxolimab in advanced cancers. Produced via immunoSEQ multiplex PCR; TCRdb's table is partial and in-frame only. The sample has roughly 16,000 clones, around 73% seen once. The sample in question was CD4+ or CD8+ T cells sorted from blood, obtained in a trial of the OX40 agonist ivuxolimab. These receptors all come from an adult with an advanced solid tumor such as melanoma, head and neck, liver or kidney cancer.

The chain carries TRBV7-2 and TRBJ2-3; the D is unclear. Germline-derived CDR1 and CDR2 are SGHTA and FQGNSA. This CDR3 has 12 amino acids. Trimming took 3 bases from V and 4 from J, leaving 5 bases between them. CDR3 protein: CASSFLPDTQYF. The CDR3 region has the DNA TGTGCCAGCAGCTTTCTCCCAGATACGCAGTATTTT.

The chain uses TRBV5-6 and TRBJ2-7; D is tentatively TRBD1 or TRBD2 (5 bases each). The CDR3 spans 14 residues. Per the germline V gene, CDR1 is SGHDT and CDR2 is YYEEEE. V was clipped by 4 bases and J by 2 bases, with 13 bases between them. DNA for the CDR3: TGTGCCAGCAGCGCAAAGGGACCTCCCTACGAGCAGTACTTC. Translation gives CASSAKGPPYEQYF. Supplemented by reference TRBV5-6 and TRBJ2-7, the full variable domain reads DAGVTQSPTHLIKTRGQQVTLRCSPKSGHDTVSWYQQALGQGPQFIFQYYEEEERQRGNFPDRFSGHQFPNYSSELNVNALLLGDSALYLCASSAKGPPYEQYFGPGTRLTVT.

V and J are TRBV28 and TRBJ2-1; 7 bases are shared with TRBD2. V lost 6 bases to trimming and J lost 0 bases; unmatched junction nucleotides: 8. Germline-derived CDR1 and CDR2 are MDHEN and SYDVKM. This CDR3 is 16 amino acids long. Written as DNA, the CDR3 is TGTGCCAGCAGCACTAGCGAGACGAGCTCCTACAATGAGCAGTTCTTC. Translating gives CASSTSETSSYNEQFF.

V is TRBV18 and J is TRBJ2-3; D is unclear. This CDR3 contains 16 residues. From germline, CDR1 is KGHSH and CDR2 LQKENI. Trimming took off 5 bases at V and 2 bases at J, with 17 bases between the two ends. The CDR3 loop reads CASSTAGVPNTDTQYF. CDR3 coding DNA: TGTGCCAGCTCAACCGCAGGTGTCCCTAACACAGATACGCAGTATTTT. Based on the CDR3 plus reference TRBV18 and TRBJ2-3, the full variable domain is NAGVMQNPRHLVRRRGQEARLRCSPMKGHSHVYWYRQLPEEGLKFMVYLQKENIIDESGMPKERFSAEFPKEGPSILRIQQVVRGDSAAYFCASSTAGVPNTDTQYFGPGTRLTVL.

V is TRBV19 and J is TRBJ2-3, with D uncertain. The length of the CDR3 is 15 residues. The germline V gene encodes CDR1 LNHDA and CDR2 SQIVND (reference sequence). V dropped 3 bases and J dropped 4 bases, with 14 bases sitting between them. The DNA for the CDR3 is TGTGCCAGTAGTATTGGGGATGGCTTGGCAGATACGCAGTATTTT. It yields the protein CASSIGDGLADTQYF.

The chain employs TRBV7-2 and TRBJ2-2, with TRBD1 matching 10 bases. Trimming removed 1 base from V and 15 bases from J; junction bases left unmatched: 5. CDR3 size: 13 residues. The germline CDR1 and CDR2 sequences are SGHTA and FQGNSA. CDR3 nucleotides: TGTGCCAGCAGCTTAGGGACAGGGGGGGAAGTGTTTTTT. Translating gives CASSLGTGGEVFF.

The V and J genes are TRBV11-2 and TRBJ2-7; TRBD1 aligns across 8 bases. The CDR3 runs 14 residues. Germline values: CDR1 SGHAT, CDR2 FQNNGV. Unmatched junction bases numbered 7, after V lost 2 bases and J lost 7 bases. CDR3 protein: CASSLTDRVWEQYF. Written as DNA, the CDR3 is TGTGCCAGCAGCTTAACGGACAGGGTTTGGGAGCAGTACTTC.

The chain links TRBV5-1 to TRBJ2-1; 9 bases align to TRBD2. The CDR3 totals 16 residues. V was clipped by 0 bases and J by 2 bases; unmatched bases: 3. Germline V gives CDR1 SGHRS, CDR2 YFSETQ. This CDR3 is CASSLDAGGPYNEQFF. In nucleotides, the CDR3 is TGCGCCAGCAGCTTGGACGCGGGAGGGCCCTACAATGAGCAGTTCTTC. The variable domain in full, with the rest retrieved from reference TRBV5-1 and TRBJ2-1, is KAGVTQTPRYLIKTRGQQVTLSCSPISGHRSVSWYQQTPGQGLQFLFEYFSETQRNKGNFPGRFSGRQFSNSRSEMNVSTLELGDSALYLCASSLDAGGPYNEQFFGPGTRLTVL.

The genes are TRBV19 and TRBJ2-5, with TRBD1 matching 9 bases. This CDR3 has 13 amino acids. Germline V gives CDR1 LNHDA, CDR2 SQIVND (reference sequence). V shed 1 base, J shed 7 bases, and the junction held 1 base outside the gene matches. The CDR3 sequence is CASSIGQGGTQYF. The CDR3 nucleotides are TGTGCCAGTAGTATAGGACAGGGGGGGACCCAGTACTTC.

The gene calls are TRBV14 and TRBJ2-7; 9 bases are shared with TRBD1. This CDR3 region has 17 residues. The V segment lost 3 bases and the J segment 3 bases; nucleotides outside the gene matches: 12. In germline, CDR1 is SGHDN, CDR2 FVKESK. DNA for the CDR3: TGTGCCAGCAGCCACGTACATTGGGGACAGGGTTTCTACGAGCAGTACTTC. It encodes CASSHVHWGQGFYEQYF.

By proportion, this clone is medium-sized. V and J are TRBV10-3 and TRBJ2-7; no firm D call. With 4 bases removed from V and 0 bases from J, the gap between germline ends came to 16 bases. From germline, CDR1 is ENHRY and CDR2 SYGVKD. CDR3 size: 16 residues. CDR3 in DNA: TGTGCCATCAGTGTGAGCAGAGAAAGTAGCTCCTACGAGCAGTACTTC. It encodes CAISVSRESSSYEQYF.

The chain has TRBV5-1 and TRBJ2-3; either TRBD1 or TRBD2 may supply D (5 bases each). The CDR3 totals 18 residues. Trimming took off 3 bases at V and 2 bases at J, with 22 bases between the two ends. The germline CDR1 and CDR2 sequences are SGHRS and YFSETQ. In nucleotides, the CDR3 is TGCGCCAGCAGCTGGACTGGGGTGCCCTTGGGGGACACAGATACGCAGTATTTT. Translated: CASSWTGVPLGDTDTQYF.

The CDR3: CASSCLPSRGNEQFF. In nucleotides, the CDR3 is TGTGCCAGCAGTTGTCTCCCCTCCCGGGGCAATGAGCAGTTCTTC. V usage is TRBV6-8 and J usage is TRBJ2-1, with a weak D call TRBD2 (5 bases). V was pared by 4 bases and J by 6 bases, with 16 bases between. CDR3 length: 15 amino acids. CDR1 and CDR2 (germline): MNHGY, SAAAGT.

A few counts support this clone. The CDR3 DNA sequence: TGTGCCAGCAGCCCCTCAGACCAGTACAATGAGCAGTTCTTC. This encodes CASSPSDQYNEQFF. The chain joins TRBV7-2 to TRBJ2-1; no reliable D call. Trimming took off 5 bases at V and 4 bases at J, with 12 bases between the two ends. Germline V gene data show CDR1 as SGHTA and CDR2 as FQGNSA. CDR3 size: 14 residues.

This clone came up a few times. This chain uses TRBV27 with TRBJ1-2, with D hard to call. V dropped 8 bases and J dropped 0 bases, with 10 bases sitting between them. The CDR3 extends over 13 amino acids. Germline CDR1 is MNHEY and CDR2 is SMNVEV (reference sequence). The DNA for the CDR3 is TGTGCCAGCGGCTATCCCGCTAACTATGGCTACACCTTC. Its translation: CASGYPANYGYTF.

The chain uses TRBV5-4 and TRBJ2-1; TRBD1 or TRBD2 may be the D gene (5 bases each). Germline loops: CDR1 SGHNT, CDR2 YYREEE (reference sequence). The CDR3 runs 13 residues. Trimming stripped 4 bases from V and 8 bases from J, with 13 bases between. CDR3 DNA sequence: TGTGCCAGCAGCGGTAACCTGGGGGATGAGCAGTTCTTC. It is translated as CASSGNLGDEQFF.

This clone was detected only a few times. The chain uses TRBV27 and TRBJ1-2, with 11 bases fitting TRBD1. The CDR3 covers 15 residues. Per germline, CDR1 MNHEY and CDR2 SMNVEV (reference sequence). With V trimmed by 6 bases and J by 0 bases, 3 bases remained unmatched. Here the CDR3 DNA reads TGTGCCAGCAGGGACAGGGGGCACACTAACTATGGCTACACCTTC. Encoded protein: CASRDRGHTNYGYTF.

The chain links TRBV30 to TRBJ2-7; 10 nucleotides match TRBD2. The CDR3 is 14 amino acids. The germline V gene encodes CDR1 GTSNPN and CDR2 SVGIG (reference sequence). The V and J ends lost 8 bases and 2 bases, in that order; junction bases with no gene match: 9. The CDR3 sequence is CAPGGLAGAYEQYF. In DNA, the CDR3 is TGTGCCCCCGGTGGGCTAGCGGGAGCCTACGAGCAGTACTTC.